A single sample gave rise to the 12 T cell receptor beta chains below, sequenced in a study of blood T cell repertoires in COVID-19. The protocol was immunoSEQ multiplex PCR, while the TCRdb copy is restricted to in-frame clones and leaves out a portion. The sample lists about 290,000 clones, 75% to 90% occurring once. The specimen sequenced was peripheral blood. These receptors all come from a man aged 40-49 years with acute or convalescent COVID-19.

The J gene is TRBJ2-7, the V gene TRBV6-5; 7 bases are shared with TRBD1. V shed 7 bases, J shed 3 bases, and the junction held 9 bases outside the gene matches. The CDR3 loop spans 14 amino acids. Germline V gene data show CDR1 as MNHEY and CDR2 as SVGAGI. The CDR3 coding sequence is TGTGCCAGCATCGACAGGGACAAACGCTACGAGCAGTACTTC. As protein: CASIDRDKRYEQYF.

V usage is TRBV2 and J usage is TRBJ1-1; 9 positions match TRBD1. This CDR3 spans 16 amino acids. V trimming: 4 bases; J trimming: 1 base; junction bases outside the gene matches: 7. Germline-derived CDR1 and CDR2 are SNHLY and FYNNEI. CDR3 bases: TGTGCCAGCAGTGGGCTGGGGACAGGGAGGAACACTGAAGCTTTCTTT. As protein: CASSGLGTGRNTEAFF.

This chain connects TRBV19 to TRBJ1-4; unclear D gene. The germline CDR1 and CDR2 sequences are LNHDA and SQIVND (reference sequence). CDR3 size: 15 residues. V lost 3 bases and J 0 bases, leaving 8 bases between the germline ends. Here the CDR3 DNA reads TGTGCCAGTAGTATGAACACCGCAACTAATGAAAAACTGTTTTTT. Protein sequence: CASSMNTATNEKLFF.

J is TRBJ2-7 and V is TRBV2; no clear D gene. The CDR3 has 14 residues. Deletions cut 2 bases from V and 1 base from J, with 9 bases between. The germline V gene encodes CDR1 SNHLY and CDR2 FYNNEI. CDR3 in DNA: TGTGCCAGCAGTGAAAGAGGCGCTTCCTACGAGCAGTACTTC. Its translation is CASSERGASYEQYF.

J is TRBJ1-1 and V is TRBV7-9; a possible D gene is TRBD1 (6 bases). Deletions cut 2 bases from V and 12 bases from J, with 16 bases between. This CDR3 has 13 amino acids. The germline CDR1 and CDR2 sequences are SEHNR and FQNEAQ (reference sequence). The CDR3 sequence is CASSLMGAGEPFF. The CDR3 bases are TGTGCCAGCAGCTTAATGGGGGCAGGGGAGCCTTTCTTT.

This clone showed up just once. The gene calls are TRBV5-1 and TRBJ2-7; maybe TRBD1 (6 bases). CDR3 length: 14 amino acids. Germline V gene sequence: CDR1 SGHRS, CDR2 YFSETQ. The V end lost 2 bases, the J end lost 4 bases, and 13 bases lay between the germline ends. The CDR3 sequence is CASSFSQGKYEQYF. CDR3 in DNA: TGCGCCAGCAGCTTCAGTCAGGGGAAATACGAGCAGTACTTC.

The gene calls are TRBV19 and TRBJ1-1, with D unclear. V was shortened by 2 bases and J by 5 bases, with 9 bases between the two germline ends. CDR1 LNHDA and CDR2 SQIVND come from the germline V gene (reference sequence). The CDR3 has 13 residues. CDR3 residues: CASSINWQTEAFF. Written as DNA, the CDR3 is TGTGCCAGTAGTATAAATTGGCAGACTGAAGCTTTCTTT.

The CDR3 DNA reads TGCGCCAGCAGCAACCACCCCGACATGAATGAAAAACTGTTTTTT. Amino acid sequence: CASSNHPDMNEKLFF. The chain is built from TRBV5-1 and TRBJ1-4; D is undetermined. The CDR3 length is 15 residues. The germline V gene has CDR1 SGHRS and CDR2 YFSETQ. V dropped 4 bases and J dropped 5 bases, with 15 bases sitting between them.

V and J are TRBV24-1 and TRBJ2-3, with D unresolved. This CDR3 region has 14 residues. Trimming took 4 bases from V and 5 from J, leaving 12 bases between them. CDR1 KGHDR and CDR2 SFDVKD come from the germline V gene. The CDR3 loop is CATSDPITGDTQYF. CDR3 sequence (DNA): TGTGCCACCAGTGACCCGATCACTGGAGATACGCAGTATTTT.

J is TRBJ2-1 and V is TRBV6-5; TRBD1 might be the D (5 bases). Trimming removed 7 bases at V and 6 bases at J, with 19 bases between. This CDR3 region has 15 residues. The germline gives CDR1 MNHEY, CDR2 SVGAGI. As DNA, the CDR3 is TGTGCCAGCAACTACCCAGGGAATCGTGGCAATGAGCAGTTCTTC. It specifies CASNYPGNRGNEQFF.

The chain has TRBV5-6 and TRBJ1-6, with D possibly being TRBD1 (5 bases). In germline, CDR1 is SGHDT, CDR2 YYEEEE. The V and J ends lost 6 bases and 11 bases respectively, with 18 bases between them. The CDR3 runs 14 residues. The CDR3, as DNA: TGTGCCAGCACACCCCGGAGGGGCCTGGCACCCCTCCACTTT. This encodes CASTPRRGLAPLHF.

The V call is TRBV20-1, the J call TRBJ1-5, with unresolved D. CDR3 length: 13 residues. Trimming took 3 bases from V and 7 from J, leaving 13 bases between them. CDR1 and CDR2 (germline): DFQATT, SNEGSKA (reference sequence). CDR3: CSASGSSPQPQHF. CDR3 DNA: TGCAGTGCTAGTGGGTCGAGCCCCCAGCCCCAGCATTTT.